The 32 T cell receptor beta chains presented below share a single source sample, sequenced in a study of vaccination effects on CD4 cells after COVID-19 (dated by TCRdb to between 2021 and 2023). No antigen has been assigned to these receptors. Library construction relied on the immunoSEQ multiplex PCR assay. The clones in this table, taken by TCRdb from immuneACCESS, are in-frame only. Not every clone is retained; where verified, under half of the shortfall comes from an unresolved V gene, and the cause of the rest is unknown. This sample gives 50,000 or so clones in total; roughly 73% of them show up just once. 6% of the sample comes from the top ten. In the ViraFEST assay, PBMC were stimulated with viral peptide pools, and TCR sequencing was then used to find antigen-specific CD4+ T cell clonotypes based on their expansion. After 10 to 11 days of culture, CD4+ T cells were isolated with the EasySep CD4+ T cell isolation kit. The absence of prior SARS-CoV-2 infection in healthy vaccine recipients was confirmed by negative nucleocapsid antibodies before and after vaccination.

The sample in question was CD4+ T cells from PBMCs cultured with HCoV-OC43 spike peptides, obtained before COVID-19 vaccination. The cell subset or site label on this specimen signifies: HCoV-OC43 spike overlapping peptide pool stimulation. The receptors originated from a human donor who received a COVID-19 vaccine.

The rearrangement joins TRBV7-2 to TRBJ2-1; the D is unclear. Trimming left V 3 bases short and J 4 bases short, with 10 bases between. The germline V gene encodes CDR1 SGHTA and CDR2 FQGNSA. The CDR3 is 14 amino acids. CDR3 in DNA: TGTGCCAGCAGCTTTCATCCAGAATACAATGAGCAGTTCTTC. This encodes CASSFHPEYNEQFF.

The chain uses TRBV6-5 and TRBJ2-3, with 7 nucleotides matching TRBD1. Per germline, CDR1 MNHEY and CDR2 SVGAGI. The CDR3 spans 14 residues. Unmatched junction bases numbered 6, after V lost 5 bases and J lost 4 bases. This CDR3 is CASSRQGRADTQYF. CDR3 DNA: TGTGCCAGCAGTCGACAGGGTAGGGCAGATACGCAGTATTTT.

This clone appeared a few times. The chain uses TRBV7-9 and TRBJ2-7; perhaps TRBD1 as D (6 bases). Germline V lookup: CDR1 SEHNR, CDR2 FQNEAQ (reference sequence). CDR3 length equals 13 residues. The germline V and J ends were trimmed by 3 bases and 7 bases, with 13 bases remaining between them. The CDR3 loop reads CASSFVGAKEQYV. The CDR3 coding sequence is TGTGCCAGCAGCTTTGTGGGGGCGAAGGAGCAGTACGTC.

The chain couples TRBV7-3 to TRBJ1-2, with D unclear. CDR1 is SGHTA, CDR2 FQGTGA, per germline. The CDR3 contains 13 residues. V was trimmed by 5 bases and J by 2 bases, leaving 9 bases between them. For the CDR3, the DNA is TGTGCCAGCAGCCCGGACGGCAACTATGGCTACACCTTC. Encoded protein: CASSPDGNYGYTF.

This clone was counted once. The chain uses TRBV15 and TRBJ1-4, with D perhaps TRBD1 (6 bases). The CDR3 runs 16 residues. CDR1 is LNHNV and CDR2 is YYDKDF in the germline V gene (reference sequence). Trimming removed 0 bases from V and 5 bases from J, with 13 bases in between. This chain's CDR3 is CATSRDRETGNEKLFF. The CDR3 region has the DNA TGTGCCACCAGCAGAGATCGAGAAACAGGGAATGAAAAACTGTTTTTT.

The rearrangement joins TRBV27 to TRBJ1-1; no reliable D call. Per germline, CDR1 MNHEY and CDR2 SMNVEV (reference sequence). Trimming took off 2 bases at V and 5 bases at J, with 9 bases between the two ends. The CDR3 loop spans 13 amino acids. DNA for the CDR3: TGTGCCAGCAGTTTAACCAGGCAGACTGAAGCTTTCTTT. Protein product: CASSLTRQTEAFF.

CDR3 in DNA: TGCGCCAGTGGCGATGGGTATCCGGGAAACACCATATATTTT. Its translation: CASGDGYPGNTIYF. The chain carries TRBV5-1 and TRBJ1-3; D is unclear. Germline V gene lookup returns CDR1 SGHRS and CDR2 YFSETQ. V was clipped by 8 bases and J by 4 bases, with 16 bases between them. This CDR3 is 14 amino acids long.

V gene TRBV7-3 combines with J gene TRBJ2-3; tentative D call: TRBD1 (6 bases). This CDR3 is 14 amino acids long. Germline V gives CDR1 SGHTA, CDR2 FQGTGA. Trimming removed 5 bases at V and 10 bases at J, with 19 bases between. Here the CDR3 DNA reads TGTGCCAGCAGCCAATTAGGGGGACGGGGATCGCAGTATTTT. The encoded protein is CASSQLGGRGSQYF.

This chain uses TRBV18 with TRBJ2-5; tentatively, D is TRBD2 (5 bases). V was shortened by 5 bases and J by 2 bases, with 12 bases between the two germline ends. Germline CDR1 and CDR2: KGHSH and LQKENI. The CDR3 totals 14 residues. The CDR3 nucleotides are TGTGCCAGCTCATCGACTAACCCTCAAGAGACCCAGTACTTC. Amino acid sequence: CASSSTNPQETQYF. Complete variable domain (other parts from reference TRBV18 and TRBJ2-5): NAGVMQNPRHLVRRRGQEARLRCSPMKGHSHVYWYRQLPEEGLKFMVYLQKENIIDESGMPKERFSAEFPKEGPSILRIQQVVRGDSAAYFCASSSTNPQETQYFGPGTRLLVL.

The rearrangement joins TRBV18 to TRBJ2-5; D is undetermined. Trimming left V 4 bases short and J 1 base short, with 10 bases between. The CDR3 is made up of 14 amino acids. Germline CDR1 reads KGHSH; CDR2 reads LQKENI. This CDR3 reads CASSLTLFQETQYF. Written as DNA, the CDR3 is TGTGCCAGCTCACTGACACTTTTCCAAGAGACCCAGTACTTC.

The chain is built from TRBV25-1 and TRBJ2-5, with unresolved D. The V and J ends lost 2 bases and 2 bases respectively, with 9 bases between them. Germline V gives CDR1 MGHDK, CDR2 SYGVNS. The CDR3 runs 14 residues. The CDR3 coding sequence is TGTGCCAGCAGTGAACGAACAGTACAAGAGACCCAGTACTTC. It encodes CASSERTVQETQYF.

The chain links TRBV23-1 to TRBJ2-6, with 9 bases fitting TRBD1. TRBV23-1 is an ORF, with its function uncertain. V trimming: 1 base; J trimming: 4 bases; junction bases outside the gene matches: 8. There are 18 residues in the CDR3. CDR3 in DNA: TGCGCCAGCAGTCAATGCGGGACAGGGCGAGAAGGGGCCAACGTCCTGACTTTC. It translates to CASSQCGTGREGANVLTF.

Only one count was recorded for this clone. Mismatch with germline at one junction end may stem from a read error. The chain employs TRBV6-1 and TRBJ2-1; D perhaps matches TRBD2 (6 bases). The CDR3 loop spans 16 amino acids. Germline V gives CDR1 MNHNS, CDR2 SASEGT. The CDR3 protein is CASREGGGTSYNEQFF. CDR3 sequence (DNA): TGTGCCAGCAGGGAAGGTGGGGGGACCTCCTACAATGAGCAGTTCTTC.

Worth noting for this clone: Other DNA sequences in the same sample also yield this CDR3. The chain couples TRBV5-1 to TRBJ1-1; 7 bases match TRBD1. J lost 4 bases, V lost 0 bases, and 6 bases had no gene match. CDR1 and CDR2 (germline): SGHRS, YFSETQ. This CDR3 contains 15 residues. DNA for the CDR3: TGCGCCAGCAGCTTGGCCGGCGCAGGGGGCACTGAAGCTTTCTTT. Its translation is CASSLAGAGGTEAFF.

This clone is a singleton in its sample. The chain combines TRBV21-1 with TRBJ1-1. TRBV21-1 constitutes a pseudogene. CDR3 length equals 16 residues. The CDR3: CASSNKTRGVSTEAFF. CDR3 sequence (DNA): TGTGCCAGCAGCAATAAGACTAGGGGGGTTAGCACTGAAGCTTTCTTT.

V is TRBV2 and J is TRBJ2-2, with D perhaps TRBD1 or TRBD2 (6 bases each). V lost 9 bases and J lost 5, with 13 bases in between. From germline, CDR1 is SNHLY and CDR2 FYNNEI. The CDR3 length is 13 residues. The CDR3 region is CARRGARTGELFF. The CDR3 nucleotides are TGTGCCAGAAGGGGGGCGAGGACCGGGGAGCTGTTTTTT. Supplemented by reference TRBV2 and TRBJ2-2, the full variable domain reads EPEVTQTPSHQVTQMGQEVILRCVPISNHLYFYWYRQILGQKVEFLVSFYNNEISEKSEIFDDQFSVERPDGSNFTLKIRSTKLEDSAMYFCARRGARTGELFFGEGSRLTVL.

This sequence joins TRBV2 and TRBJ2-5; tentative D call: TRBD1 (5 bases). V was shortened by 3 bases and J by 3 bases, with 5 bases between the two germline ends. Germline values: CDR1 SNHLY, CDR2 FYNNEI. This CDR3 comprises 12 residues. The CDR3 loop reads CASSDREETQYF. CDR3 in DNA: TGTGCCAGCAGTGACAGGGAAGAGACCCAGTACTTC. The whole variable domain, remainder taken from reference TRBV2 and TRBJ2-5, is EPEVTQTPSHQVTQMGQEVILRCVPISNHLYFYWYRQILGQKVEFLVSFYNNEISEKSEIFDDQFSVERPDGSNFTLKIRSTKLEDSAMYFCASSDREETQYFGPGTRLLVL.

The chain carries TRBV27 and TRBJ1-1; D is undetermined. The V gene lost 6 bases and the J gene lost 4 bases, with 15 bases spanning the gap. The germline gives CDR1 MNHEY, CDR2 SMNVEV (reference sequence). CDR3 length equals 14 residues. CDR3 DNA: TGTGCCAGCAGCTCGGCGGGCAGTGGCACTGAAGCTTTCTTT. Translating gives CASSSAGSGTEAFF.

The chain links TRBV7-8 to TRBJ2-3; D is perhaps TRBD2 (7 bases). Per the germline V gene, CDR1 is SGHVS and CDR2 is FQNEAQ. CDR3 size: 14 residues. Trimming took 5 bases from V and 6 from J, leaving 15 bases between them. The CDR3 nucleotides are TGTGCCAGCAGCCAACTTCGGGGGGCGGATACGCAGTATTTT. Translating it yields CASSQLRGADTQYF.

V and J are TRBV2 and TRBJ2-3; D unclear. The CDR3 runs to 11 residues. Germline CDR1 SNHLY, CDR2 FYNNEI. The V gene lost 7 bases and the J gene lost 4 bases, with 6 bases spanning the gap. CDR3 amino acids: CASMYADTQYF. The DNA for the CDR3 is TGTGCCAGCATGTATGCAGATACGCAGTATTTT. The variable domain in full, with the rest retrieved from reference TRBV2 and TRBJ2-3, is EPEVTQTPSHQVTQMGQEVILRCVPISNHLYFYWYRQILGQKVEFLVSFYNNEISEKSEIFDDQFSVERPDGSNFTLKIRSTKLEDSAMYFCASMYADTQYFGPGTRLTVL.

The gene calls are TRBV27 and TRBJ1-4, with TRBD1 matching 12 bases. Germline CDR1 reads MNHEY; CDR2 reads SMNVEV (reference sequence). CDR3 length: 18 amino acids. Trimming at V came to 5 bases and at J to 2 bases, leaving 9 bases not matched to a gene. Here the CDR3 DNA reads TGTGCCAGCAGTGGGACAGGGGGCTTGGGGGTGACTAATGAAAAACTGTTTTTT. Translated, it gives CASSGTGGLGVTNEKLFF.

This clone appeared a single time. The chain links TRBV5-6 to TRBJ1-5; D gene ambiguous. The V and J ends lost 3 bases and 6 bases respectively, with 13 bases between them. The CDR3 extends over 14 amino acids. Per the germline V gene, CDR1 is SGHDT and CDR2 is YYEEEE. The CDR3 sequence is CASSYYHDAQPQHF. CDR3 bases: TGTGCCAGCAGCTATTATCATGACGCTCAGCCCCAGCATTTT.

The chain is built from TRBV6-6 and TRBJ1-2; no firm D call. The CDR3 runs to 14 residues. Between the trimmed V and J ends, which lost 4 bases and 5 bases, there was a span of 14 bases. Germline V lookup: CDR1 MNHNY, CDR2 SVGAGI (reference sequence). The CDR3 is CASSSPPGGYGYTF. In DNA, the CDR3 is TGTGCCAGCAGTTCTCCCCCTGGCGGGTATGGCTACACCTTC.

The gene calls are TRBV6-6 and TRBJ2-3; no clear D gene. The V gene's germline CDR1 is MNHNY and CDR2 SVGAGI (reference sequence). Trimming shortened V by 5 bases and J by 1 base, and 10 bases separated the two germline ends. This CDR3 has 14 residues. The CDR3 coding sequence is TGTGCCAGCAGTCGCCCTGGGGGCACAGATACGCAGTATTTT. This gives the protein CASSRPGGTDTQYF.

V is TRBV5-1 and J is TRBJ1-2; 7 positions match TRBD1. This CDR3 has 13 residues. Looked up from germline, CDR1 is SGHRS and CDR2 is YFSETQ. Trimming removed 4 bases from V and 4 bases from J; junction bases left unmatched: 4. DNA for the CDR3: TGCGCCAGCAGCACAGGGGAATCCTATGGCTACACCTTC. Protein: CASSTGESYGYTF.

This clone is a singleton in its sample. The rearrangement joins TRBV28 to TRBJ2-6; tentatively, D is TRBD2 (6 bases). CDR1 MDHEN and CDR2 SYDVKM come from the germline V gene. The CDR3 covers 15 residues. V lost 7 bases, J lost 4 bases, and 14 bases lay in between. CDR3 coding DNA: TGTGCCAGCAAAACAGGAGGGCAAGGGGCCAACGTCCTGACTTTC. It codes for CASKTGGQGANVLTF.

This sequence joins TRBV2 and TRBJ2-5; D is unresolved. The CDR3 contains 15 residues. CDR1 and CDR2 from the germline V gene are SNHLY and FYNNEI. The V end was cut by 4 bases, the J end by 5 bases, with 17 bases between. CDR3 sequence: CASSGPMTRGETQYF. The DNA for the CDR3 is TGTGCCAGCAGTGGCCCGATGACACGTGGGGAGACCCAGTACTTC.

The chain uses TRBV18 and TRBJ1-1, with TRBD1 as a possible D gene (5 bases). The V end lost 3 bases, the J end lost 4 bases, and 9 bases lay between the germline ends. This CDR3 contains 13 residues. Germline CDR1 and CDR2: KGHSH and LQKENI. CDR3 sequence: CASSPTGLTEAFF. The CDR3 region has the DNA TGTGCCAGCTCACCGACGGGGCTCACTGAAGCTTTCTTT. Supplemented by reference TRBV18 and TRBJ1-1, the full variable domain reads NAGVMQNPRHLVRRRGQEARLRCSPMKGHSHVYWYRQLPEEGLKFMVYLQKENIIDESGMPKERFSAEFPKEGPSILRIQQVVRGDSAAYFCASSPTGLTEAFFGQGTRLTVV.

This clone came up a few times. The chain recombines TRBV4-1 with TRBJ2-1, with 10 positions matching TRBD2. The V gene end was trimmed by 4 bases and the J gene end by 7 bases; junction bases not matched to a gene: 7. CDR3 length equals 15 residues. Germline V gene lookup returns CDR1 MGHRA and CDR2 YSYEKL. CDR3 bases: TGCGCCAGCAGCCCAGCGGGGGGGCCGTCAAATGAGCAGTTCTTC. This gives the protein CASSPAGGPSNEQFF.

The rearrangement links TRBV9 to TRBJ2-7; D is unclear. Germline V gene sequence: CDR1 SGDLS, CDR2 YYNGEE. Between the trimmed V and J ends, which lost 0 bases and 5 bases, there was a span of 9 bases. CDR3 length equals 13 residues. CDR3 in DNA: TGTGCCAGCAGCGTAGGAGTTTTGGACGAGCAGTACGTC. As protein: CASSVGVLDEQYV.

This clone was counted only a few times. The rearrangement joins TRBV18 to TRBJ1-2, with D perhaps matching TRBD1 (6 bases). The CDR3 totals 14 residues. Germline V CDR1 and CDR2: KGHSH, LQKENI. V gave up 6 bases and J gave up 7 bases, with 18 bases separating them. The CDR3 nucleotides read TGTGCCAGCTCGCATACCCGGGACATCGCTGGCTACACCTTC. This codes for CASSHTRDIAGYTF.

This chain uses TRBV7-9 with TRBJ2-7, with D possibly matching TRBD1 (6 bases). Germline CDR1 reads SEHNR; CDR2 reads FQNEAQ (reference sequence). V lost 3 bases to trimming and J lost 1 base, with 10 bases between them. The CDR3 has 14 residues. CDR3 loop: CASSFGTPSYEQYV. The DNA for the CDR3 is TGTGCCAGCAGCTTTGGGACACCGTCCTACGAGCAGTACGTC.